Below, 9 T cell receptor beta chains from the same sample are listed, as sequenced in a study of T cell responses to AZD1222 COVID-19 vaccine. Generated by immunoSEQ multiplex PCR, the TCRdb table keeps only in-frame clones and is missing some. The sample lists roughly 150,000 clones, around 90% occurring once. Source: peripheral blood, taken on day 0 of AZD1222 vaccination. The receptors derive from an adult in good health.

The rearrangement joins TRBV18 to TRBJ2-3; D possibly matches TRBD1 or TRBD2 (5 bases each). V shed 6 bases and J shed 0 bases, with 13 bases lying between them. Germline values: CDR1 KGHSH, CDR2 LQKENI. The CDR3 has 15 amino acids. CDR3 nucleotide sequence: TGTGCCAGCTCCCCTGTGGGGGAGAGCACAGATACGCAGTATTTT. Translation gives CASSPVGESTDTQYF.

This clone was recorded once. This rearrangement joins TRBV2 to TRBJ2-1; 13 bases are shared with TRBD2. CDR3 length: 15 amino acids. The trim removed 6 bases at V and 5 bases at J, leaving 4 bases unmatched. Germline assignment: CDR1 SNHLY and CDR2 FYNNEI. CDR3 protein: CASRELAGGHNEQFF. The CDR3 region has the DNA TGTGCCAGCAGAGAACTAGCGGGAGGGCACAATGAGCAGTTCTTC.

The rearrangement links TRBV9 to TRBJ1-4; TRBD1 matches at 12 bases. J gave up 14 bases and V 4 bases, and 6 bases lay outside the gene matches. Germline V CDR1 and CDR2: SGDLS, YYNGEE. This CDR3 has 13 residues. The CDR3 loop is CASSTGQGAFLFF. CDR3 bases: TGTGCCAGCAGCACGGGACAGGGGGCTTTTCTGTTTTTT. The whole variable domain, filled in from reference TRBV9 and TRBJ1-4, reads DSGVTQTPKHLITATGQRVTLRCSPRSGDLSVYWYQQSLDQGLQFLIQYYNGEERAKGNILERFSAQQFPDLHSELNLSSLELGDSALYFCASSTGQGAFLFFGSGTQLSVL.

V is TRBV2 and J is TRBJ1-2, with D perhaps TRBD1 (5 bases). V lost 4 bases and J 7 bases, leaving 16 bases between the germline ends. From germline, CDR1 is SNHLY and CDR2 FYNNEI. The CDR3 length is 14 residues. CDR3 coding DNA: TGTGCCAGCAGTGCCCCCCAGGGAGCCGTTGGCTACACCTTC. Protein: CASSAPQGAVGYTF.

The V and J genes are TRBV27 and TRBJ2-7; no clear D. V gave up 3 bases and J gave up 7 bases, with 7 bases separating them. Germline V gene data show CDR1 as MNHEY and CDR2 as SMNVEV (reference sequence). This CDR3 comprises 11 residues. The CDR3 DNA reads as TGTGCCAGCAGTTTCCCTCCGGAGCAGTACTTC. This codes for CASSFPPEQYF.

The chain recombines TRBV19 with TRBJ1-1; 7 nucleotides line up with TRBD1. Germline V gene sequence: CDR1 LNHDA, CDR2 SQIVND (reference sequence). J was trimmed by 5 bases and V by 6 bases; bases with no gene match: 15. This CDR3 is built from 16 residues. CDR3 residues: CASSPYRGTEKTEAFF. The CDR3 DNA reads as TGTGCCAGTAGCCCGTATCGGGGGACAGAGAAGACTGAAGCTTTCTTT.

The chain uses TRBV14 and TRBJ2-2; D gene unclear. The CDR3 has 13 residues. CDR1 SGHDN and CDR2 FVKESK come from the germline V gene. V lost 1 base and J 6 bases, leaving 6 bases between the germline ends. Here the CDR3 reads CASSQGRPGELFF. Written as DNA, the CDR3 is TGTGCCAGCAGCCAAGGTCGACCCGGGGAGCTGTTTTTT.

The chain is built from TRBV7-2 and TRBJ2-5; the D gene is possibly TRBD1 (5 bases). The CDR3 is 14 residues long. The germline V gene encodes CDR1 SGHTA and CDR2 FQGNSA. V lost 3 bases to trimming and J lost 2 bases, with 10 bases between them. The chain's CDR3 is CASSLQGAQETQYF. The CDR3 DNA sequence: TGTGCCAGCAGCTTGCAGGGTGCTCAAGAGACCCAGTACTTC.

V is TRBV4-3 and J is TRBJ2-3; D is possibly TRBD2 (6 bases). The germline gives CDR1 LGHNA, CDR2 YSLEER. Trimming removed 4 bases from V and 4 bases from J, with 21 bases in between. The CDR3 length is 17 residues. CDR3 in amino acids: CASSPAGWGESPDTQYF. CDR3 sequence (DNA): TGCGCCAGCAGCCCGGCAGGGTGGGGGGAGTCTCCAGATACGCAGTATTTT.